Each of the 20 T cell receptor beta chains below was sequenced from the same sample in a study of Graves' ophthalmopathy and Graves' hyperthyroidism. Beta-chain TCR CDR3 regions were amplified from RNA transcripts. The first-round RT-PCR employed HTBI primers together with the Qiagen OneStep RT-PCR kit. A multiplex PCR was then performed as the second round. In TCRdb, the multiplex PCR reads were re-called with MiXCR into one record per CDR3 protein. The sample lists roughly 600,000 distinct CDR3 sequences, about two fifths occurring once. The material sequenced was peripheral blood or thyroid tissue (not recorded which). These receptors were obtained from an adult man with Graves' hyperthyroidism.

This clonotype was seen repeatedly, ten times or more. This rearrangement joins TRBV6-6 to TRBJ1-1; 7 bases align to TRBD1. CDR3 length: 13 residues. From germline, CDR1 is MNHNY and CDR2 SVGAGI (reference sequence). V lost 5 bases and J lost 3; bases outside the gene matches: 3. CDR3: CASSRQGDTEAFF. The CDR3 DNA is TGTGCCAGCAGTCGCCAGGGGGACACTGAAGCTTTCTTT.

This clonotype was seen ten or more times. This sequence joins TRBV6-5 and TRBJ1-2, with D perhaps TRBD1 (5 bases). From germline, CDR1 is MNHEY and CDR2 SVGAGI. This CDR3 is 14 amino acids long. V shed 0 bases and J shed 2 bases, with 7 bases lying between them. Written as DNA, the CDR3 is TGTGCCAGCAGTTACTCCACAGGCAACTATGGCTACACCTTC. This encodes CASSYSTGNYGYTF.

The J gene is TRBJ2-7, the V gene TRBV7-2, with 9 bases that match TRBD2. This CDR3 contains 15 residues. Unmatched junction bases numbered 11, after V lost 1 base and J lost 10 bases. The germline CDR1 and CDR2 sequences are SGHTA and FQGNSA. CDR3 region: CASSLVVGLAGQQYF. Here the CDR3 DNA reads TGTGCCAGCAGCTTAGTAGTTGGGCTAGCGGGACAACAGTACTTC.

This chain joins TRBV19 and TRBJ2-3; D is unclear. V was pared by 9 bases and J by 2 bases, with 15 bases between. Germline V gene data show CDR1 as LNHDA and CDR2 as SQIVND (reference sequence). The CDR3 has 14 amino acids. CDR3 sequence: CASLGRSATDTQYF. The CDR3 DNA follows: TGTGCCAGCCTCGGCCGGTCCGCCACAGATACGCAGTATTTT.

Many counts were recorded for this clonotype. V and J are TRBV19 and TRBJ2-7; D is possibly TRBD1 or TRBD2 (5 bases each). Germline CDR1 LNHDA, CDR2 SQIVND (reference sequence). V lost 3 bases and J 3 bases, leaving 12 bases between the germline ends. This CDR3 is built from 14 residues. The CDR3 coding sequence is TGTGCCAGTAGTATCCTCGGGACGGACTACGAGCAGTACTTC. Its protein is CASSILGTDYEQYF.

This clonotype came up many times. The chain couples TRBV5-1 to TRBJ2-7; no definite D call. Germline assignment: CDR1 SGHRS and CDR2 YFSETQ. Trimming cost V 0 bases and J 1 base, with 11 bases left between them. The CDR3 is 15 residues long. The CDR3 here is CASSLAAEYSYEQYF. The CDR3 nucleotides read TGCGCCAGCAGCTTGGCAGCCGAATATTCCTACGAGCAGTACTTC.

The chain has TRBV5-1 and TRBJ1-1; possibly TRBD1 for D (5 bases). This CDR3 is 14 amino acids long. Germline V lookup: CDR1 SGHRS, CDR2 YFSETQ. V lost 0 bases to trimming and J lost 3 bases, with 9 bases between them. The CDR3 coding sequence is TGCGCCAGCAGCTTGGTAGGGGTGGACACTGAAGCTTTCTTT. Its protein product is CASSLVGVDTEAFF.

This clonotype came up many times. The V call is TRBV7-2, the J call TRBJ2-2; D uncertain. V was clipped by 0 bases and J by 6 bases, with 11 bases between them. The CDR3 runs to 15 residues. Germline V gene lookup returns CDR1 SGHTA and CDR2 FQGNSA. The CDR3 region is CASSLAGSIAGELFF. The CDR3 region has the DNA TGTGCCAGCAGCTTAGCGGGATCAATCGCCGGGGAGCTGTTTTTT. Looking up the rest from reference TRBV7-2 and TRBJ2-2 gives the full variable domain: GAGVSQSPSNKVTEKGKDVELRCDPISGHTALYWYRQSLGQGLEFLIYFQGNSAPDKSGLPSDRFSAERTGGSVSTLTIQRTQQEDSAVYLCASSLAGSIAGELFFGEGSRLTVL.

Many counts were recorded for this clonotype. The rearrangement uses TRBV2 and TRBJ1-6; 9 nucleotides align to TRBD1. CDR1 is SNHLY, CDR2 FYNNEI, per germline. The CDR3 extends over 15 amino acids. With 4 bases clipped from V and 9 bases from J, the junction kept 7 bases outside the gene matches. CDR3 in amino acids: CASSAPTGGGSPLHF. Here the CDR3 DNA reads TGTGCCAGCAGTGCCCCGACAGGGGGTGGTTCACCCCTCCACTTT. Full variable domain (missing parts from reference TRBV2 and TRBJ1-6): EPEVTQTPSHQVTQMGQEVILRCVPISNHLYFYWYRQILGQKVEFLVSFYNNEISEKSEIFDDQFSVERPDGSNFTLKIRSTKLEDSAMYFCASSAPTGGGSPLHFGNGTRLTVT.

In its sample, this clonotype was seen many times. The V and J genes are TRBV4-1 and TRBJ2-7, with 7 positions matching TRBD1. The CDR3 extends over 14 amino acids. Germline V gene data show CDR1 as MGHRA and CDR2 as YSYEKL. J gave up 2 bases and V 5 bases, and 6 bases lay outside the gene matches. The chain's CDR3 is CASSEYRGAYEQYF. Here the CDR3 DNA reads TGCGCCAGCAGCGAATACAGGGGAGCCTACGAGCAGTACTTC.

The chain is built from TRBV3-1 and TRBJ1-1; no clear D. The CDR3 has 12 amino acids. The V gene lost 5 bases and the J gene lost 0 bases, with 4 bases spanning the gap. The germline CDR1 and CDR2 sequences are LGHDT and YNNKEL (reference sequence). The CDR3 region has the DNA TGTGCCAGCAGCGAAGTGAACACTGAAGCTTTCTTT. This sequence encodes CASSEVNTEAFF.

CDR3 residues: CASSLTGPHSYEQYF. Here the CDR3 DNA reads TGTGCCAGCAGCCTGACAGGACCTCACTCCTACGAGCAGTACTTC. This rearrangement joins TRBV11-2 to TRBJ2-7; possibly TRBD1 for D (6 bases). V was trimmed by 5 bases and J by 0 bases, leaving 14 bases between them. Per germline, CDR1 SGHAT and CDR2 FQNNGV. This CDR3 contains 15 residues.

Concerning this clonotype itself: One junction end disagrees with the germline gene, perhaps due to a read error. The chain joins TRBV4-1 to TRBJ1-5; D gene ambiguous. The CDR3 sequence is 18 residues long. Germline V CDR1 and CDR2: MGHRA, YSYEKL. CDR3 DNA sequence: TGTGCCGGCAGCCAAGATCTGATACTCCTCGATAGCAATCAGCCCCAGCATTTT. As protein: CAGSQDLILLDSNQPQHF.

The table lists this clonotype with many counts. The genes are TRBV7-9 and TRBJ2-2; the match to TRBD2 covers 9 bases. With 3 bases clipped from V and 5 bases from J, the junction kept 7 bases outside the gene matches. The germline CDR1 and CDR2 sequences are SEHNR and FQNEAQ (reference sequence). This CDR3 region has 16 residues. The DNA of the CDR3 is TGTGCCAGCAGCTTGGGGCTAGCGGGGCCAACCGGGGAGCTGTTTTTT. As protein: CASSLGLAGPTGELFF.

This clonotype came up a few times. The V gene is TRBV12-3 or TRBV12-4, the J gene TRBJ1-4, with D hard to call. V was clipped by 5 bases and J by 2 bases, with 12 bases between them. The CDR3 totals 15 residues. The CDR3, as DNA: TGTGCCAGCAGTCCCCGACGGTCCACTAATGAAAAACTGTTTTTT. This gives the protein CASSPRRSTNEKLFF.

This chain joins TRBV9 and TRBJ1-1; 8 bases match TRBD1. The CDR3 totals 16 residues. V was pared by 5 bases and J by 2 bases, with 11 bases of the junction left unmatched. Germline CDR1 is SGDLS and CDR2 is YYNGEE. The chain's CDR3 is CASSYRGDSGNTEAFF. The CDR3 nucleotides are TGTGCCAGCAGTTACAGGGGGGATTCTGGAAACACTGAAGCTTTCTTT. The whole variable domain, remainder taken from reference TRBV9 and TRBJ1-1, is DSGVTQTPKHLITATGQRVTLRCSPRSGDLSVYWYQQSLDQGLQFLIQYYNGEERAKGNILERFSAQQFPDLHSELNLSSLELGDSALYFCASSYRGDSGNTEAFFGQGTRLTVV.

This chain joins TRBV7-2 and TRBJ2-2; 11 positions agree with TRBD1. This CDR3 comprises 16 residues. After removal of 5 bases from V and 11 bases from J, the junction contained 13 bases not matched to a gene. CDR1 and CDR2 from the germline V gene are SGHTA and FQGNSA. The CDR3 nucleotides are TGTGCCAGCAGCCCCAGACCGGGACAGGGGGATGGCGAGCTGTTTTTT. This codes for CASSPRPGQGDGELFF.

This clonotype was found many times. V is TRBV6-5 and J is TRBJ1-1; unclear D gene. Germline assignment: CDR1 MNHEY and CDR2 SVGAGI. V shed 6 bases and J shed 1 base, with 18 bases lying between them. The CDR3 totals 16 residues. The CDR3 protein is CASRHTSREGNTEAFF. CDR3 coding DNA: TGTGCCAGCAGGCATACGTCAAGGGAAGGGAACACTGAAGCTTTCTTT.

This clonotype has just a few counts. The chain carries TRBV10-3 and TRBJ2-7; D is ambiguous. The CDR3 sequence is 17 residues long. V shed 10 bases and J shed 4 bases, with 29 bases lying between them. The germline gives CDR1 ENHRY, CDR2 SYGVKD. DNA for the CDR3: TGTGCCAGCACCCCTGGGAACCACGGCAGTAGAGGTTACGAGCAGTACTTC. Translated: CASTPGNHGSRGYEQYF.

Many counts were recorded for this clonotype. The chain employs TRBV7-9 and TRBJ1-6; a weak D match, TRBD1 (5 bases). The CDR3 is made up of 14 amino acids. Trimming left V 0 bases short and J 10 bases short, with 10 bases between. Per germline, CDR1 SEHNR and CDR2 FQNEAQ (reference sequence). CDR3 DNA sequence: TGTGCCAGCAGCTTAGCGGGACTCACCTCACCCCTCCACTTT. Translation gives CASSLAGLTSPLHF.